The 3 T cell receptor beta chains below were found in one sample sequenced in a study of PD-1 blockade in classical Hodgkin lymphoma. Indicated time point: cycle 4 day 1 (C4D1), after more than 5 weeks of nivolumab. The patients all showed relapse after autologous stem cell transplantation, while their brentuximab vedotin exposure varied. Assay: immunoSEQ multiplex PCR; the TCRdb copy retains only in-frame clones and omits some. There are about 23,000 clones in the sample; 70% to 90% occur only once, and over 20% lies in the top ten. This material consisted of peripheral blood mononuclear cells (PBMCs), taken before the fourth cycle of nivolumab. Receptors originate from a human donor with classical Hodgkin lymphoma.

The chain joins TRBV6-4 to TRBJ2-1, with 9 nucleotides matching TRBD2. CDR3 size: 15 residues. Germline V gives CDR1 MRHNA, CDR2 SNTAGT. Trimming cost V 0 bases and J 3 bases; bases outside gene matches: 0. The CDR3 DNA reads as TGTGCCAGCAGTGACTCAGCGGGAGGCTACAATGAGCAGTTCTTC. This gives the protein CASSDSAGGYNEQFF.

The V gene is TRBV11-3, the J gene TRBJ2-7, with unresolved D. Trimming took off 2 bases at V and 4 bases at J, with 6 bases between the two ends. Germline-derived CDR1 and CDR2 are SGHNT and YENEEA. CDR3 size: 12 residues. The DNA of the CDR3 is TGTGCCAGCAGCTTACACGGGTACGAGCAGTACTTC. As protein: CASSLHGYEQYF.

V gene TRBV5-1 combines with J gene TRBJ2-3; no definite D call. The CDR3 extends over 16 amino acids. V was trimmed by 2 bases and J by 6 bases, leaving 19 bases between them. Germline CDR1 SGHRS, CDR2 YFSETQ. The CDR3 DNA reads TGCGCCAGCAGCTTCCTCTTCGCGGCGAGTAGGGATACGCAGTATTTT. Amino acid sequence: CASSFLFAASRDTQYF.